This T cell receptor (beta chain) derives from a study of control samples from healthy donors and cancer patients. TCRdb's table, derived via immunoSEQ multiplex PCR, lists solely in-frame clones and lacks some. This table has some 410,000 clones, around 90% appearing once. This clonotype originated in a man aged 35 to 55 with head and neck cancer. Sequencing used PBMCs.

CDR3 coding DNA: TGTGCCAGCAGTAAACCGGGACAGGGGAATCAGCCCCAGCATTTT. Amino acids: CASSKPGQGNQPQHF. The gene calls are TRBV2 and TRBJ1-5, with TRBD1 identical over 10 bases. The V segment lost 5 bases and the J segment 4 bases; nucleotides outside the gene matches: 5. The CDR3 has 15 residues. CDR1 and CDR2 (germline): SNHLY, FYNNEI.